This T cell receptor beta chain was recorded in a study of T cell responses to AZD1222 COVID-19 vaccine. Worth noting for this clone: Its specificity is unknown.

Some clones are missing from TCRdb's copy, which holds only in-frame ones; the method was immunoSEQ multiplex PCR. The sample contains about 170,000 clones, about nine tenths of which appear only once. Findings and caveats of the study: At 160-218 and 743-854, vaccine-associated CD4 TCRs were dominant, and they spanned spike. At study baseline, merely more than 5 AZD1222 recipients were seropositive. The donor group comprised mostly white British people and more females; the analysis possibly underestimated clonal diversity.

The material was peripheral blood, obtained 28 days after the second dose of the MenACWY control vaccine. The source is an adult who received the MenACWY meningococcal vaccine as a control.

The DNA of the CDR3 is TGCGCCAGCAGTTCTAGCGGCTACACAGATACGCAGTATTTT. Its translation: CASSSSGYTDTQYF. The genes are TRBV5-1 and TRBJ2-3; 7 nucleotides agree with TRBD2. Germline trimming cut 5 bases from V and 2 bases from J; bases unmatched to any gene: 5. Germline values: CDR1 SGHRS, CDR2 YFSETQ. The CDR3 consists of 14 residues. Full variable domain (outside the CDR3, taken from reference TRBV5-1 and TRBJ2-3): KAGVTQTPRYLIKTRGQQVTLSCSPISGHRSVSWYQQTPGQGLQFLFEYFSETQRNKGNFPGRFSGRQFSNSRSEMNVSTLELGDSALYLCASSSSGYTDTQYFGPGTRLTVL.